Following are 17 T cell receptor beta chains from one sample sequenced in a study of metastatic and nonmetastatic thyroid tumors. Every patient was untreated before thyroid surgery. Via MiXCR, TCRdb re-called the PCR reads. The profile shows 20,000 or so clones, roughly 15% of them singletons. The source material was tumor tissue. These receptors were taken from a female donor with papillary thyroid cancer or a benign thyroid nodule (not recorded which). Some clones in this sample may be carry-over from other donors' samples.

This chain links TRBV11-2 with TRBJ2-1; 9 nucleotides line up with TRBD2. V trimming: 1 base; J trimming: 10 bases; junction bases outside the gene matches: 20. This CDR3 region has 19 residues. Germline V gene lookup returns CDR1 SGHAT and CDR2 FQNNGV. The CDR3 reads CASSLGRIGVSGRVWEQFF. The CDR3 DNA reads TGTGCCAGCAGCTTAGGTCGCATTGGGGTTAGCGGGAGAGTCTGGGAGCAGTTCTTC.

Within the sample, this clone is medium-sized (0.01 to 0.1%). The V call is TRBV7-9, the J call TRBJ2-1, with D unclear. Germline V CDR1 and CDR2: SEHNR, FQNEAQ (reference sequence). V lost 1 base and J 6 bases, leaving 4 bases between the germline ends. The CDR3 covers 12 residues. In DNA, the CDR3 is TGTGCCAGCAGCTTAGTAGTCAATGAGCAGTTCTTC. Translation gives CASSLVVNEQFF.

To note about this clone: A much larger clone sits a single nucleotide away, making a read error possible. The chain couples TRBV6-1 to TRBJ2-1; D gene ambiguous. The CDR3 is 14 residues long. V gave up 5 bases and J gave up 4 bases, with 12 bases separating them. Germline CDR1 and CDR2: MNHNS and SASEGT. In DNA form, the CDR3 reads TGTGCCAGCAGTTCGGGCAGTGGTTACAATGAGCAGTTCTTC. Translated, it gives CASSSGSGYNEQFF.

By sample share, this clone is medium-sized. The rearrangement joins TRBV12-3 or TRBV12-4 to TRBJ2-7; TRBD2 is a possible D gene (6 bases). The CDR3 length is 16 residues. Between the trimmed V and J ends, which lost 3 bases and 2 bases, there was a span of 17 bases. CDR3 DNA: TGTGCCAGCAGTTTGGGGGGAGGCGGAGGGGCCTACGAGCAGTACTTC. This translates into CASSLGGGGGAYEQYF.

In this sample, this clone turned up a few times. The V call is TRBV6-1, the J call TRBJ2-7; no reliable D call. Germline V lookup: CDR1 MNHNS, CDR2 SASEGT. This CDR3 region has 12 residues. Trimming pared 9 bases from V and 1 base from J, leaving 10 bases between. CDR3 sequence (DNA): TGTGCCAGACCCAACAGATCCTACGAGCAGTACTTC. It codes for CARPNRSYEQYF.

This clone turned up a few times. At one of its ends the junction is not consistent with the germline gene, which may arise from a read error. This chain connects TRBV29-1 to TRBJ1-2; TRBD1 matches 9 bases. Germline CDR1 SQVTM, CDR2 ANQGSEA. CDR3 size: 14 residues. The CDR3 DNA reads TGCAGCGTCGCCGGGGACAGGGTTAACTATGGCTACATCTTC. Residues: CSVAGDRVNYGYIF. The entire variable domain, with the rest obtained from reference TRBV29-1 and TRBJ1-2, is as follows: SAVISQKPSRDICQRGTSLTIQCQVDSQVTMMFWYRQQPGQSLTLIATANQGSEATYESGFVIDKFPISRPNLTFSTLTVSNMSPEDSSIYLCSVAGDRVNYGYIFGSGTRLTVV.

This clone came up many times. This sample includes further DNA sequences coding for the same CDR3. V usage is TRBV7-2 and J usage is TRBJ2-1; TRBD1 aligns across 7 bases. Germline-derived CDR1 and CDR2 are SGHTA and FQGNSA. The V segment lost 3 bases and the J segment 9 bases; nucleotides outside the gene matches: 8. This CDR3 has 14 residues. CDR3 coding DNA: TGTGCCAGCAGCTTCCTTGACAGGGAGAGTGAGCAGTTCTTC. The encoded protein is CASSFLDRESEQFF.

This clone was seen many times. This chain links TRBV11-1 with TRBJ2-7; 8 positions match TRBD2. CDR3 length: 15 amino acids. Losses at the gene ends were 0 bases for V and 4 bases for J; bases not matched to a gene: 5. Germline V CDR1 and CDR2: SGHAT, FQDESV (reference sequence). The CDR3 reads CASSLASGSPYEQYF. For the CDR3, the DNA is TGTGCCAGCAGCTTAGCCAGCGGGAGCCCTTACGAGCAGTACTTC.

The table lists this clone with many counts. V and J are TRBV19 and TRBJ2-1; TRBD2 agrees at 7 bases. This CDR3 is built from 14 residues. The germline gives CDR1 LNHDA, CDR2 SQIVND (reference sequence). V lost 3 bases and J lost 9; bases outside the gene matches: 8. The CDR3 bases are TGTGCCAGTAGTATTGAAGCGGGATATGGTGAGCAGTTCTTC. It encodes CASSIEAGYGEQFF.

This clone was detected ten times or more. The chain is built from TRBV30 and TRBJ2-1; possibly TRBD1 for D (6 bases). In germline, CDR1 is GTSNPN, CDR2 SVGIG (reference sequence). Trimming cost V 2 bases and J 6 bases, with 11 bases left between them. The CDR3 covers 13 residues. CDR3 nucleotide sequence: TGTGCCTGGAGTCGGACAGTTTTCAATGAGCAGTTCTTC. It codes for CAWSRTVFNEQFF.

This clone has more than one count but fewer than ten. This may arise from a read error, as a much more abundant clone is one base away. The rearrangement links TRBV2 to TRBJ2-1, with TRBD1 identical over 9 bases. Germline CDR1 SNHLY, CDR2 FYNNEI. After removal of 5 bases from V and 7 bases from J, the junction contained 3 bases not matched to a gene. CDR3 length equals 13 residues. CDR3 residues: CASSRDRVNEQFF. The DNA for the CDR3 is TGTGCCAGCAGTCGGGACAGGGTAAATGAGCAGTTCTTC.

By its share, this clone is medium-sized. The chain couples TRBV11-2 to TRBJ2-6, with D tentatively TRBD2 (6 bases). V was trimmed by 3 bases and J by 0 bases, leaving 12 bases between them. The CDR3 consists of 17 residues. The germline V gene has CDR1 SGHAT and CDR2 FQNNGV. CDR3 sequence: CASSFEGLISGANVLTF. As DNA, the CDR3 is TGTGCCAGCAGCTTTGAGGGACTCATCTCTGGGGCCAACGTCCTGACTTTC. Full variable domain (missing parts from reference TRBV11-2 and TRBJ2-6): EAGVAQSPRYKIIEKRQSVAFWCNPISGHATLYWYQQILGQGPKLLIQFQNNGVVDDSQLPKDRFSAERLKGVDSTLKIQPAKLEDSAVYLCASSFEGLISGANVLTFGAGSRLTVL.

This clone appeared many times. J is TRBJ2-5 and V is TRBV5-6; D assignment may be TRBD1 or TRBD2 (5 bases each). V was pared by 3 bases and J by 3 bases, with 18 bases between. The CDR3 is 16 amino acids. Germline lookup yields CDR1 SGHDT and CDR2 YYEEEE. The CDR3 here is CASSSRGRSQKETQYF. CDR3 DNA: TGTGCCAGCAGCTCCCGGGGACGGAGTCAAAAAGAGACCCAGTACTTC.

This clone was seen many times. The V gene is TRBV20-1, the J gene TRBJ2-3, with 8 bases fitting TRBD2. The CDR3 consists of 19 residues. From germline, CDR1 is DFQATT and CDR2 SNEGSKA (reference sequence). J was trimmed by 1 base and V by 0 bases; bases with no gene match: 15. The CDR3 nucleotides read TGCAGTGCTAGAGATTGGGCGGGAGGCCCCCCTTCGGGCACAGATACGCAGTATTTT. It is translated as CSARDWAGGPPSGTDTQYF.

This clone was detected a few times. The sample carries other DNA sequences with the same CDR3. This chain uses TRBV10-2 with TRBJ2-3, with D possibly TRBD2 on 6 matching bases. Germline CDR1 is WSHSY and CDR2 is SAAADI. V was trimmed by 5 bases and J by 2 bases, leaving 14 bases between them. CDR3 size: 15 residues. CDR3 sequence (DNA): TGCGCCAGCAGTCAACTAGCTGGTGTCACAGATACGCAGTATTTT. Its translation: CASSQLAGVTDTQYF.

A few counts support this clone. The gene calls are TRBV6-1 and TRBJ1-2, with 8 positions matching TRBD1. With V trimmed by 2 bases and J by 8 bases, 10 bases remained unmatched. CDR3 length: 15 residues. Germline V CDR1 and CDR2: MNHNS, SASEGT. CDR3 in DNA: TGTGCCAGCAGTGAACCCACCGGGACAGGTGGCGGCTACACCTTC. As protein: CASSEPTGTGGGYTF.

This clone was seen at least ten times. This chain joins TRBV19 and TRBJ2-3; a weak D match, TRBD1 (6 bases). Germline-derived CDR1 and CDR2 are LNHDA and SQIVND (reference sequence). The CDR3 is made up of 13 amino acids. The V end was cut by 5 bases, the J end by 4 bases, with 10 bases between. CDR3 loop: CASSHQGSDTQYF. The CDR3 DNA reads as TGTGCCAGTAGTCACCAGGGGTCAGATACGCAGTATTTT.